This T cell receptor beta chain was captured in a study of glioma-infiltrating T cells after dendritic cell vaccination. The primer mix had 60 V beta and 13 J beta primers. Here immunoSEQ multiplex PCR was the method, and the copy in TCRdb shows in-frame clones only, minus some. The repertoire holds tens of thousands of clones, over 90% seen once, with roughly 2.2% in the top ten. This clone has just a few counts. The CDR3 sequence is 14 residues long. CDR1 is MNHNY, CDR2 SVGAGI, per germline (reference sequence). Trimming stripped 6 bases from V and 8 bases from J, with 16 bases between. The V gene is TRBV6-6, the J gene TRBJ1-4, with D possibly being TRBD1 (6 bases). The source material was blood, sampled before dendritic cell vaccination. The source is a human donor with glioblastoma. This CDR3 reads CASSHDRLKEKLFF. The CDR3 nucleotides are TGTGCCAGCAGCCACGACAGGCTGAAAGAAAAACTGTTTTTT.